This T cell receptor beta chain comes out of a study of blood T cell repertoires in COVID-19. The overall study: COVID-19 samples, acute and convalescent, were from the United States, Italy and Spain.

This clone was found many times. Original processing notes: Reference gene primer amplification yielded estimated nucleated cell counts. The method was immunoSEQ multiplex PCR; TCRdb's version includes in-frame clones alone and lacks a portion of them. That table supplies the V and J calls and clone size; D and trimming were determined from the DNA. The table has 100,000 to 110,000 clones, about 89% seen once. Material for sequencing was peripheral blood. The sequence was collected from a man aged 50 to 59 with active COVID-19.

The CDR3 bases are TGTGCCAGCAGCTTAGCGGTGAGAAACACTGAAGCTTTCTTT. As protein: CASSLAVRNTEAFF. The rearrangement links TRBV7-9 to TRBJ1-1; D is uncertain. Germline CDR1 is SEHNR and CDR2 is FQNEAQ (reference sequence). V lost 0 bases and J lost 2, with 7 bases in between. The CDR3 sequence is 14 residues long.